These T cell receptor beta chains were read from a single sample in a study of blood T cell repertoires in COVID-19. Method: immunoSEQ multiplex PCR; TCRdb's copy keeps in-frame clones and lacks some. This table has roughly 190,000 clones, around four fifths appearing once. Sequenced: peripheral blood. The source of these receptors is a human donor in a cohort sampled during active COVID-19. Both conserved end residues are part of each CDR3. A D gene is named only where the DNA matches it firmly. Size is stated for part of the rows, as once, few or many counts, or as a class when the clone is expanded.

j_gene,d_gene,len,abundance,v_gene,CDR3nt,CDR3aa
TRBJ1-1,TRBD1,12,.,TRBV10-3,TGTGCCATCAGGACAGGGGTTACTGAAGCTTTCTTT,CAIRTGVTEAFF
TRBJ1-5,.,14,.,TRBV7-8,TGTGCCAGCAGATCCAGGGGCCTCAATCAGCCCCAGCATTTT,CASRSRGLNQPQHF
TRBJ2-1,.,12,.,TRBV12-3/TRBV12-4,TGTGCCAGCAGTTTAGTAAGGGGTGAGCAGTTCTTC,CASSLVRGEQFF
TRBJ1-2,.,13,.,TRBV19,TGTGCCAGTAGTATAGAAGTCCGACAGTCCTACACCTTC,CASSIEVRQSYTF
TRBJ2-1,TRBD2,15,.,TRBV28,TGTGCCAGCAGTTTAAGGACTAGCGGGATCTATGAGCAGTTCTTC,CASSLRTSGIYEQFF
TRBJ1-5,.,15,.,TRBV27,TGTGCCAGCAGACGACGACAAATCGGTAATCAGCCCCAGCATTTT,CASRRRQIGNQPQHF
TRBJ1-4,.,16,.,TRBV6-1,TGTGCCAGCAGTGAAGATGCGGGGAGTCCGAATGAAAAACTGTTTTTT,CASSEDAGSPNEKLFF
TRBJ2-1,.,15,.,TRBV2,TGTGCCAGCAGTGGTATGCGGGGGCGCGGCAATGAGCAGTTCTTC,CASSGMRGRGNEQFF
TRBJ2-3,TRBD2,17,.,TRBV10-3,TGTGCCACGTTGAACGGGCTGCGGGAGTTCAACACAGATACGCAGTATTTT,CATLNGLREFNTDTQYF
TRBJ2-2,TRBD2,16,once,TRBV5-5,TGTGCCAGCAGCTTGGTGCGGGGGATGAACACCGGGGAGCTGTTTTTT,CASSLVRGMNTGELFF